This TCR beta chain comes out of a study of blood T cells in healthy people across ages. Study overall: About one barcoded beta molecule was captured per two T cells (by template switching).

A few counts support this clonotype. The antigen is not known. Primed by a sample-barcoded 5' primer and a J-beta primer mix, a second PCR proceeded for about 7 to 11 cycles. TCRdb re-called the 5' RACE reads through MiXCR, storing one row per CDR3 protein. The sample lists roughly 800,000 distinct CDR3 sequences, 55% to 75% occurring once. Study conclusions and caveats: Per million T cells, the diversity of TCR beta decreased roughly linearly as age advanced. It was the long-lived donors that had more naive CD4+ cells and higher diversity than aged donors.

Peripheral blood samples of 9 to 10 milliliters were drawn from each donor. Germline CDR1 SGHKS, CDR2 YYEKEE (reference sequence). The CDR3 spans 13 residues. Trimming cost V 0 bases and J 5 bases, with 9 bases left between them. This receptor was identified in a man aged 25 to 40 in good health. Material: blood. The chain employs TRBV5-5 and TRBJ2-7; the D gene is possibly TRBD1 (5 bases). The CDR3 sequence: CASSLDLGDEQYF. DNA for the CDR3: TGTGCCAGCAGCTTGGACCTAGGGGACGAGCAGTACTTC.